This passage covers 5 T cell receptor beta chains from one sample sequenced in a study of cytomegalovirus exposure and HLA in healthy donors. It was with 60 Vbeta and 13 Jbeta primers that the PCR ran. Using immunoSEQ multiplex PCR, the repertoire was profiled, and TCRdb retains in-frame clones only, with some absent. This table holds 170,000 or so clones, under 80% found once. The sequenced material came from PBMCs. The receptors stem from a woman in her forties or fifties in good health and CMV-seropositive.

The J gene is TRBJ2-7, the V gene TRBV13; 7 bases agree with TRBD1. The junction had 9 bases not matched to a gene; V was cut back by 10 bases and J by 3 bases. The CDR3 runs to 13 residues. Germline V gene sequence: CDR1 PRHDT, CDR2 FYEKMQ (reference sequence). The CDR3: CATSSGGDYEQYF. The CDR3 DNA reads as TGTGCCACCTCATCAGGGGGAGACTACGAGCAGTACTTC.

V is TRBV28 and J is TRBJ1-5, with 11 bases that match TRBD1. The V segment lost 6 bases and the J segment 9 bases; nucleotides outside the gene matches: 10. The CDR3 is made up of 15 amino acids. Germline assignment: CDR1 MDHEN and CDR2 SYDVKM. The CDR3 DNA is TGTGCCAGCAGGACGGGACAGGGGGGTTCCGGGCCCCAGCATTTT. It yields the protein CASRTGQGGSGPQHF.

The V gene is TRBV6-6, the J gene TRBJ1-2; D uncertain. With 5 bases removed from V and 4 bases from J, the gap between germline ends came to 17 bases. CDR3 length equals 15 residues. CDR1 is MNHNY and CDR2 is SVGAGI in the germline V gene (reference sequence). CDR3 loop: CASSQRVAATYGYTF. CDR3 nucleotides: TGTGCCAGCAGTCAGAGAGTGGCAGCGACCTATGGCTACACCTTC.

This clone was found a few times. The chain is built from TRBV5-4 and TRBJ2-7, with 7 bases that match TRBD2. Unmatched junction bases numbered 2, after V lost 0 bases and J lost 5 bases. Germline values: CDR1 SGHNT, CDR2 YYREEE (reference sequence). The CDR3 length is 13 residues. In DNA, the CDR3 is TGTGCCAGCAGCTTGGAGCGGGGACACGAGCAGTACTTC. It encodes CASSLERGHEQYF.

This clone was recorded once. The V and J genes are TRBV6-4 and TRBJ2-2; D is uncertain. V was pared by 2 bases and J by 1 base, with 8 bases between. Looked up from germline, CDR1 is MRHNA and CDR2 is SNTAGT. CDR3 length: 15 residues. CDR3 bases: TGTGCCAGCAGTGACAGGCCAGGGAACACCGGGGAGCTGTTTTTT. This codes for CASSDRPGNTGELFF.